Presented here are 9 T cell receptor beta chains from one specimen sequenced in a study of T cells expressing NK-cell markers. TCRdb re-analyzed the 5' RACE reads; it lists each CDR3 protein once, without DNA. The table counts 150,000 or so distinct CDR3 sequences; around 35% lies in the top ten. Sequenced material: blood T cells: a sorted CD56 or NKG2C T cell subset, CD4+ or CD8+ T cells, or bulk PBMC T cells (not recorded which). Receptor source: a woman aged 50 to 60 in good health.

The CDR3 sequence: CSAHSRDSAYEQYF. The rearrangement links TRBV20-1 to TRBJ2-7; without DNA, the TCRdb call of TRBD2 cannot be checked. The V gene's germline CDR1 is DFQATT and CDR2 SNEGSKA (reference sequence). CDR3 length: 14 amino acids.

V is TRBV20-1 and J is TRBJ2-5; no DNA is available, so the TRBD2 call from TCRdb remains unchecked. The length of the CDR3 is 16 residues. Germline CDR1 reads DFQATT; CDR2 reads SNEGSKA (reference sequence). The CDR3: CSARDSGLANMETQYF.

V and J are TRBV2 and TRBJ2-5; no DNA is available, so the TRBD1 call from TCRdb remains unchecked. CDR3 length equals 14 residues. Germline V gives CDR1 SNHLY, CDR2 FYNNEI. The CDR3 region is CASNRTGFWETQYF.

CDR3 protein: CSARPGERESYNEQFF. The chain links TRBV20-1 to TRBJ2-1; without DNA, the TCRdb call of TRBD1 cannot be checked. The CDR3 is 16 residues long. CDR1 is DFQATT and CDR2 is SNEGSKA in the germline V gene (reference sequence).

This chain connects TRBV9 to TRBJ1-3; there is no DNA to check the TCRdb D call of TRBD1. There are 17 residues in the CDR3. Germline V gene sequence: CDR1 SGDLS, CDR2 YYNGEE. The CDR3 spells CASSGPRGRLGGNTIYF.

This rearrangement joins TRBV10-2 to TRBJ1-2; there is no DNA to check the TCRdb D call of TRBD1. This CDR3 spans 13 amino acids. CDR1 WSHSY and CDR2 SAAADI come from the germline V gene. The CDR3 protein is CASSTGGVDGYTF.

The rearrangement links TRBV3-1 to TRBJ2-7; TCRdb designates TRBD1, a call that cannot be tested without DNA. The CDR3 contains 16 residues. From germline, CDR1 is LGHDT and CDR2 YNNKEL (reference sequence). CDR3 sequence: CASSQWLAGPRSEQYF.

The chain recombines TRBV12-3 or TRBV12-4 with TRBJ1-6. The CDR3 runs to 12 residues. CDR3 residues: CASSLGGSPLHF.

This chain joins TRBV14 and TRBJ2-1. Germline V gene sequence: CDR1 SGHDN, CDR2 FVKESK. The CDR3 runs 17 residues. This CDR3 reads CASSQLLSTVRNNEQFF.